The sample holds a few counts of the clone carrying this TCR beta chain. Its target is not known. As every portion of the isolated RNA was reverse transcribed, the sequencing read expressed TCRB transcripts. Data came from immunoSEQ multiplex PCR; TCRdb stores just in-frame clones and leaves some out. This table has under 850,000 clones, 10% to 15% appearing once. A CD45RO/CCR7/CD25/CD127/CD95/CD27 panel sorted naive, central memory, regulatory and stem cell-like memory CD4+ cells. This specimen comes from a study of beta chain features in type 1 diabetes. Study details: Comparable age, gender and cell yields were observed in patients relative to healthy donors. Overall study findings and caveats: There were fewer insertions and more deletions at the VDJ junctions of type 1 diabetes patients. The study found moderately but significantly shorter TCRB CDR3s in all four CD4+ subsets of Type 1 diabetes patients. Patients' naive, central memory and regulatory TCRB repertoires appeared more alike than those of healthy donors.

Per germline, CDR1 SGHTA and CDR2 FQGNSA. V was shortened by 2 bases and J by 3 bases, with 13 bases between the two germline ends. CDR3 length: 15 residues. The genes are TRBV7-2 and TRBJ1-1; D possibly corresponds to TRBD1 (6 bases). This clonotype was obtained from a man aged 18 to 29 with type 1 diabetes. Sequenced sample: naive CD4+ T cells from blood. CDR3 sequence reads: CASSLSYYRDTEAFF. CDR3 bases: TGTGCCAGCAGCTTATCCTACTACAGGGACACTGAAGCTTTCTTT. Full variable domain (outside the CDR3, taken from reference TRBV7-2 and TRBJ1-1): GAGVSQSPSNKVTEKGKDVELRCDPISGHTALYWYRQSLGQGLEFLIYFQGNSAPDKSGLPSDRFSAERTGGSVSTLTIQRTQQEDSAVYLCASSLSYYRDTEAFFGQGTRLTVV.